This TCR beta chain was sequenced for a study of metastatic and nonmetastatic thyroid tumors. TCRdb re-analyzed the PCR reads using MiXCR. The sample holds tens of thousands of clones; about 18% are singletons and the top ten take around 8.5%. All patients reached thyroid surgery having received no treatment beforehand. Germline V gene data show CDR1 as DFQATT and CDR2 as SNEGSKA (reference sequence). The CDR3 length is 12 residues. V shed 4 bases and J shed 5 bases, with 11 bases lying between them. This rearrangement joins TRBV20-1 to TRBJ2-5; no clear D gene. The sequenced material came from blood. The source of this sequence is a female donor with papillary thyroid cancer or a benign thyroid nodule (not recorded which). Some clones in this sample may be carry-over from other donors' samples. CDR3 DNA sequence: TGCAGTGCTAAACTGGATTTGGAGACCCAGTACTTC. It codes for CSAKLDLETQYF.